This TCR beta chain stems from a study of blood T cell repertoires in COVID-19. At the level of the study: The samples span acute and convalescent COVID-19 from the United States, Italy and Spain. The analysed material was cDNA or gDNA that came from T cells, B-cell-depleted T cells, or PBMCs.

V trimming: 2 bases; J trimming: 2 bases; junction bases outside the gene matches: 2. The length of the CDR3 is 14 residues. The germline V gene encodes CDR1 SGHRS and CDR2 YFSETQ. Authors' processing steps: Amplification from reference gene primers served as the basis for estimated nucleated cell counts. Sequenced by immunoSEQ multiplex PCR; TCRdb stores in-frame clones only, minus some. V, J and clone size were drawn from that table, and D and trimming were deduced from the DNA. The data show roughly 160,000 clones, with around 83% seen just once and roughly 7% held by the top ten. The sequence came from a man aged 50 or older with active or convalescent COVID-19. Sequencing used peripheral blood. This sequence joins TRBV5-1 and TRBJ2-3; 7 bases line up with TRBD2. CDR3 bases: TGCGCCAGCAGCTTACTAGCGACCACAGATACGCAGTATTTT. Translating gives CASSLLATTDTQYF.